This entry features one T cell receptor beta chain sequence. Antigen specificity is unknown. Per the germline V gene, CDR1 is SGHKS and CDR2 is YYEKEE (reference sequence). V shed 4 bases, J shed 4 bases, and the junction held 7 bases outside the gene matches. This CDR3 spans 15 amino acids. This specimen belongs to a study of T cell responses to AZD1222 COVID-19 vaccine. Findings of the study overall: Nearly half of unique spike-specific TCRs reportedly avoided B.1.351 and B.1.1.7 mutated regions. The donors showed a predominance of white British ancestry and of females, with possible underestimation of clonal diversity. At study baseline, merely six AZD1222 recipients were seropositive.

Using immunoSEQ multiplex PCR, the repertoire was profiled, and TCRdb retains in-frame clones only, with some absent. Altogether roughly 120,000 clones are present, approximately 90% being singletons, with the ten largest covering over 1.5%. The V and J genes are TRBV5-5 and TRBJ1-5; TRBD1 agrees at 8 bases. The TCR comes from an adult in good health. The sequencing here drew on peripheral blood, taken on day 0 of AZD1222 vaccination. CDR3 DNA: TGTGCCAGCAGCCGAGGACAGGGACGGAATCAGCCCCAGCATTTT. It encodes CASSRGQGRNQPQHF.